This T cell receptor (beta chain) was sequenced for a study of CD8 T cells in Susac syndrome. Study-level results: It was acknowledged in the study that the number of individuals who were included in its TCR sequencing and HLA analysis was relatively small.

V was shortened by 5 bases and J by 6 bases, with 9 bases between the two germline ends. Germline CDR1 is SGHTA and CDR2 is FQGTGA. This CDR3 is 12 amino acids long. The count of this clonotype is one. What it binds is unknown. Sequencing of TCR beta covered CD8+ and CD4+ T cells obtained from blood. Bulk CD8+ and CD4+ cells came from magnetic negative isolation; CD8+ TEMRA by FACS. Random hexamers were used to reverse transcribe an amount of roughly 0.45 to 1 ug RNA. Amplification of TCR beta CDR3 spanned 54 Vbeta and 13 Jbeta via immunoSEQ multiplex PCR. TCRdb analysed the immunoSEQ multiplex PCR reads with MiXCR anew, one entry per CDR3 protein. Found here are some 150,000 distinct CDR3 sequences, nearly 97% of them singletons; the top ten hold under 0.15%.

This receptor was obtained from a human donor with multiple sclerosis. The V and J genes are TRBV7-3 and TRBJ2-3; D is unclear. The sequencing input was CD8+ T cells from PBMCs. The CDR3 region has the DNA TGTGCCAGCAGCCAAGAGAGCGATACGCAGTATTTT. Protein product: CASSQESDTQYF. Using reference TRBV7-3 and TRBJ2-3 for the parts outside the CDR3, the full variable domain is GAGVSQTPSNKVTEKGKYVELRCDPISGHTALYWYRQSLGQGPEFLIYFQGTGAADDSGLPNDRFFAVRPEGSVSTLKIQRTERGDSAVYLCASSQESDTQYFGPGTRLTVL.